At least ten counts were recorded for the clone carrying this T cell receptor (beta chain). Trimming stripped 6 bases from V and 0 bases from J, with 17 bases between. The CDR3 length is 16 residues. The entry originates in a study of blood T cells in healthy people across ages. Using a J-beta primer mix together with a sample-barcoded 5' primer, a second PCR was run for about 7 to 12 cycles. TCRdb itself ran the 5' RACE reads through MiXCR, one entry per CDR3 protein. The sample lists about 1.1 million distinct CDR3 sequences, roughly two fifths seen once, with approximately 14% in the top ten. The sequencing sample was made of blood. The V gene is TRBV12-3 or TRBV12-4, the J gene TRBJ1-2; D perhaps matches TRBD1 (5 bases). The receptor's source is a man aged 18 to 35 in good health. The CDR3 bases are TGTGCCAGCAGCCTCTCGGACACATCCTCTAACTATGGCTACACCTTC. Residues: CASSLSDTSSNYGYTF.